A single sample gave rise to the 32 T cell receptor beta chains below, sequenced in a study of blood T cell repertoires in COVID-19. TCRdb's copy holds only in-frame clones and misses some; the assay was immunoSEQ multiplex PCR. The table records about 180,000 clones, under 90% of them present only once. What was sequenced was peripheral blood. These receptor sequences come from a person between 65 and 79 years old with COVID-19, enrolled during active disease.

The J gene is TRBJ2-7, the V gene TRBV12-3 or TRBV12-4; weak D call: TRBD2 (6 bases). The V end lost 3 bases, the J end lost 4 bases, and 10 bases lay between the germline ends. This CDR3 has 13 amino acids. CDR3 sequence (DNA): TGTGCCAGCAGTTTTGGGGGGTTGTACGAGCAGTACTTC. Translation gives CASSFGGLYEQYF.

V and J are TRBV3-1 (or the pseudogene TRBV3-2) and TRBJ2-3; TRBD1 is a possible D gene (6 bases). The CDR3 is 15 amino acids. The V end lost 4 bases, the J end lost 2 bases, and 13 bases lay between the germline ends. The germline gives CDR1 LGHDT, CDR2 YNNKEL (reference sequence). In DNA, the CDR3 is TGTGCCAGCAGCCTCCGGACAGCTAACACAGATACGCAGTATTTT. Translating it yields CASSLRTANTDTQYF.

This clone was seen only a few times. The rearrangement links TRBV4-1 to TRBJ2-3, with 8 positions matching TRBD2. The CDR3 runs to 16 residues. Trimming cost V 5 bases and J 3 bases; bases outside gene matches: 10. Germline V lookup: CDR1 MGHRA, CDR2 YSYEKL. The CDR3 loop reads CASSSGGAGRTDTQYF. The CDR3 coding sequence is TGCGCCAGCAGCTCGGGGGGGGCAGGACGGACAGATACGCAGTATTTT.

This clone was detected a few times. The chain recombines TRBV5-1 with TRBJ1-6; no firm D call. CDR1 SGHRS and CDR2 YFSETQ come from the germline V gene. V was clipped by 5 bases and J by 13 bases, with 19 bases between them. The CDR3 is made up of 14 amino acids. This CDR3 reads CASRSGREGFPLHF. CDR3 sequence (DNA): TGCGCCAGCAGATCCGGACGGGAAGGTTTCCCCCTCCACTTT.

The DNA of the CDR3 is TGCAGTGCTAGTGATCCGGGGACAGGAAACAATCAGCCCCAGCATTTT. Residues: CSASDPGTGNNQPQHF. The chain employs TRBV20-1 and TRBJ1-5; TRBD1 agrees at 8 bases. With 3 bases clipped from V and 3 bases from J, the junction kept 10 bases outside the gene matches. This CDR3 is built from 16 residues. Germline CDR1 DFQATT, CDR2 SNEGSKA (reference sequence).

The V and J genes are TRBV28 and TRBJ1-2; perhaps TRBD1 as D (5 bases). Trimming cost V 7 bases and J 4 bases, with 16 bases left between them. The germline V gene has CDR1 MDHEN and CDR2 SYDVKM. This CDR3 has 14 residues. CDR3 residues: CASTQRTPRYGYTF. CDR3 nucleotide sequence: TGTGCCAGCACCCAAAGGACACCACGCTATGGCTACACCTTC.

The V and J genes are TRBV4-1 and TRBJ1-5; 7 positions match TRBD1. V lost 4 bases, J lost 11 bases, and 17 bases stayed unmatched. This CDR3 spans 16 amino acids. The germline gives CDR1 MGHRA, CDR2 YSYEKL. This chain's CDR3 is CASSPIQGQSGGAQHF. The CDR3 region has the DNA TGCGCCAGCAGCCCCATCCAGGGACAGTCCGGCGGGGCCCAGCATTTT.

The count of this clone is one. The chain has TRBV6-5 and TRBJ1-5; 7 bases match TRBD1. The CDR3 is made up of 13 amino acids. V lost 8 bases to trimming and J lost 5 bases; unmatched junction nucleotides: 6. CDR1 MNHEY and CDR2 SVGAGI come from the germline V gene. The CDR3: CASDRARHQPQHF. CDR3 in DNA: TGTGCCAGCGACAGGGCTCGTCATCAGCCCCAGCATTTT.

This clone was detected only once. The chain joins TRBV5-1 to TRBJ2-1, with D uncertain. Germline loops: CDR1 SGHRS, CDR2 YFSETQ. Trimming took 0 bases from V and 0 from J, leaving 10 bases between them. The CDR3 sequence is 16 residues long. CDR3 nucleotide sequence: TGCGCCAGCAGCTTGGCCGCGCTGAGCTCCTACAATGAGCAGTTCTTC. Encoded protein: CASSLAALSSYNEQFF.

The chain combines TRBV19 with TRBJ2-5; tentative D call: TRBD2 (6 bases). CDR3 size: 13 residues. In germline, CDR1 is LNHDA, CDR2 SQIVND (reference sequence). Trimming stripped 5 bases from V and 5 bases from J, with 12 bases between. The CDR3 DNA reads as TGTGCCAGTAGTTTTGGGGGAGGCGAGACCCAGTACTTC. Translation gives CASSFGGGETQYF.

V gene TRBV6-5 combines with J gene TRBJ2-7, with 8 bases fitting TRBD2. CDR3 size: 15 residues. V trimming: 4 bases; J trimming: 6 bases; junction bases outside the gene matches: 11. In germline, CDR1 is MNHEY, CDR2 SVGAGI. The CDR3 sequence is CASSSLRAGDPEQYF. The DNA for the CDR3 is TGTGCCAGCAGTTCCCTCCGAGCGGGAGATCCCGAGCAGTACTTC.

In its sample, this clone was seen a few times. V and J are TRBV2 and TRBJ1-1, with TRBD1 as a possible D gene (5 bases). This CDR3 contains 12 residues. With 0 bases removed from V and 10 bases from J, the gap between germline ends came to 9 bases. The germline V gene encodes CDR1 SNHLY and CDR2 FYNNEI. DNA for the CDR3: TGTGCCAGCAGTGAAGCCTCCGGGGGAGCTTTCTTT. Translation gives CASSEASGGAFF. Looking up the rest from reference TRBV2 and TRBJ1-1 gives the full variable domain: EPEVTQTPSHQVTQMGQEVILRCVPISNHLYFYWYRQILGQKVEFLVSFYNNEISEKSEIFDDQFSVERPDGSNFTLKIRSTKLEDSAMYFCASSEASGGAFFGQGTRLTVV.

The chain has TRBV30 and TRBJ2-4, with TRBD1 matching over 9 bases. Germline CDR1 GTSNPN, CDR2 SVGIG (reference sequence). The CDR3 loop spans 14 amino acids. The V segment lost 3 bases and the J segment 4 bases; nucleotides outside the gene matches: 4. As DNA, the CDR3 is TGTGCCTGGAGCGTCGGGACAGGGAAAAACATTCAGTACTTC. Translated: CAWSVGTGKNIQYF.

The genes are TRBV19 and TRBJ1-2; possible D gene TRBD1, 6 bases. V was shortened by 2 bases and J by 5 bases, with 15 bases between the two germline ends. Germline CDR1 and CDR2: LNHDA and SQIVND (reference sequence). There are 15 residues in the CDR3. Here the CDR3 reads CASSILTRQEYGYTF. For the CDR3, the DNA is TGTGCCAGTAGTATACTTACTCGACAGGAGTATGGCTACACCTTC. Full variable domain (missing parts from reference TRBV19 and TRBJ1-2): DGGITQSPKYLFRKEGQNVTLSCEQNLNHDAMYWYRQDPGQGLRLIYYSQIVNDFQKGDIAEGYSVSREKKESFPLTVTSAQKNPTAFYLCASSILTRQEYGYTFGSGTRLTVV.

V is TRBV9 and J is TRBJ1-6, with TRBD1 matching over 9 bases. CDR1 is SGDLS and CDR2 is YYNGEE in the germline V gene. Trimming at V came to 4 bases and at J to 9 bases, leaving 14 bases not matched to a gene. This CDR3 has 17 amino acids. CDR3 in DNA: TGTGCCAGCAGCTTTTCCACGAGAGACAGGGGGACTTCACCCCTCCACTTT. Translation: CASSFSTRDRGTSPLHF.

The chain combines TRBV5-1 with TRBJ2-1, with 11 bases aligning to TRBD2. V gave up 6 bases and J gave up 4 bases; unmatched junction bases: 3. Germline CDR1 and CDR2: SGHRS and YFSETQ. The CDR3 runs 14 residues. CDR3 residues: CASNPSGRYNEQFF. In nucleotides, the CDR3 is TGCGCCAGCAACCCTAGCGGGAGGTACAATGAGCAGTTCTTC.

The chain links TRBV7-9 to TRBJ2-1; D is perhaps TRBD1 (5 bases). The CDR3 sequence is 15 residues long. Germline V gene lookup returns CDR1 SEHNR and CDR2 FQNEAQ (reference sequence). With 7 bases removed from V and 5 bases from J, the gap between germline ends came to 18 bases. The CDR3 spells CASKRQSGSHNEQFF. For the CDR3, the DNA is TGTGCCAGCAAAAGACAGTCAGGCTCGCACAATGAGCAGTTCTTC.

This clone was seen only once. The rearrangement links TRBV5-1 to TRBJ1-6; a weak D match, TRBD1 (6 bases). This CDR3 is 13 amino acids long. Deletions cut 8 bases from V and 6 bases from J, with 12 bases between. CDR1 and CDR2 (germline): SGHRS, YFSETQ. The CDR3 DNA is TGCGCCAGTAGAGGACAGACTAATTCACCCCTCCACTTT. Translating it yields CASRGQTNSPLHF.

A single count supports this clone. The rearrangement joins TRBV10-3 to TRBJ2-6; TRBD2 is a possible D gene (6 bases). The germline V and J ends were trimmed by 5 bases and 0 bases, with 17 bases remaining between them. The CDR3 length is 18 residues. Germline values: CDR1 ENHRY, CDR2 SYGVKD. CDR3 DNA sequence: TGTGCCATCAGTCCGCAAGGACTACCCAACTCTGGGGCCAACGTCCTGACTTTC. It is translated as CAISPQGLPNSGANVLTF.

The V gene is TRBV6-2 or TRBV6-3, the J gene TRBJ1-1, with no clear D. Germline CDR1 MNHEY, CDR2 SVGEGT. V was clipped by 2 bases and J by 1 base, with 8 bases between them. The CDR3 totals 14 residues. The DNA for the CDR3 is TGTGCCAGCAGTTACAGCGCCCCGAACACTGAAGCTTTCTTT. This gives the protein CASSYSAPNTEAFF.

The CDR3 region is CASSIPAGVDSPLHF. The CDR3 DNA reads as TGTGCCAGTAGTATACCGGCAGGGGTAGATTCACCCCTCCACTTT. This chain links TRBV19 with TRBJ1-6; a weak D match, TRBD1 (6 bases). The CDR3 runs 15 residues. Germline loops: CDR1 LNHDA, CDR2 SQIVND (reference sequence). V was cut by 2 bases and J by 8 bases, with 13 bases left in between.

The chain combines TRBV7-9 with TRBJ1-2; 8 positions agree with TRBD1. The CDR3 runs 16 residues. V shed 5 bases and J 6 bases; nucleotides not matched to a gene: 14. Germline assignment: CDR1 SEHNR and CDR2 FQNEAQ (reference sequence). CDR3 amino acids: CASSKDRGFVINGYTF. The CDR3 DNA reads as TGTGCCAGCAGCAAAGACAGGGGTTTCGTTATTAATGGCTACACCTTC.

The chain has TRBV19 and TRBJ1-1, with 9 bases fitting TRBD1. V was clipped by 6 bases and J by 11 bases; unmatched bases: 13. Germline CDR1 is LNHDA and CDR2 is SQIVND (reference sequence). The CDR3 is 14 amino acids. The CDR3: CASSQSGQGRFAFF. The CDR3 DNA follows: TGTGCCAGTAGCCAATCGGGACAGGGTCGGTTTGCTTTCTTT.

The rearrangement joins TRBV27 to TRBJ2-7, with D tentatively TRBD1 (6 bases). The CDR3 sequence is 12 residues long. V lost 7 bases, J lost 4 bases, and 11 bases lay in between. The germline CDR1 and CDR2 sequences are MNHEY and SMNVEV (reference sequence). In DNA, the CDR3 is TGTGCCAGCACAGGGGTGGGTTACGAGCAGTACTTC. Translation: CASTGVGYEQYF.

The V and J genes are TRBV29-1 and TRBJ1-2; unclear D gene. V lost 4 bases and J lost 3, with 12 bases in between. The CDR3 covers 13 residues. Per the germline V gene, CDR1 is SQVTM and CDR2 is ANQGSEA. CDR3: CSVAAAADYGYTF. CDR3 DNA: TGCAGCGTTGCGGCAGCCGCGGACTATGGCTACACCTTC. Full variable domain (missing parts from reference TRBV29-1 and TRBJ1-2): SAVISQKPSRDICQRGTSLTIQCQVDSQVTMMFWYRQQPGQSLTLIATANQGSEATYESGFVIDKFPISRPNLTFSTLTVSNMSPEDSSIYLCSVAAAADYGYTFGSGTRLTVV.

The chain combines TRBV28 with TRBJ1-4; TRBD1 agrees at 11 bases. The CDR3 is made up of 15 amino acids. Germline CDR1 is MDHEN and CDR2 is SYDVKM. V dropped 4 bases and J dropped 7; count of bases not matched to a gene: 5. The CDR3 sequence is CASSSDRGRFEKLFF. The CDR3 DNA sequence: TGTGCCAGCAGTTCGGACAGGGGGCGCTTTGAAAAACTGTTTTTT.

This chain connects TRBV5-1 to TRBJ2-1; 7 bases map to TRBD1. Unmatched junction bases numbered 6, after V lost 2 bases and J lost 4 bases. CDR3 length: 15 residues. Germline V lookup: CDR1 SGHRS, CDR2 YFSETQ. The CDR3 bases are TGCGCCAGCAGCTTCCTGGGACAGAATTACAATGAGCAGTTCTTC. This translates into CASSFLGQNYNEQFF.

The chain employs TRBV5-4 and TRBJ1-4; D is possibly TRBD1 (6 bases). Trimming stripped 7 bases from V and 4 bases from J, with 17 bases between. The CDR3 runs to 15 residues. The germline gives CDR1 SGHNT, CDR2 YYREEE (reference sequence). CDR3 sequence (DNA): TGTGCCAGCTCAGCTAAAGGGGGGGATAATGAAAAACTGTTTTTT. This sequence encodes CASSAKGGDNEKLFF. Combining the CDR3 with reference TRBV5-4 and TRBJ1-4 gives the whole variable domain ETGVTQSPTHLIKTRGQQVTLRCSSQSGHNTVSWYQQALGQGPQFIFQYYREEENGRGNFPPRFSGLQFPNYSSELNVNALELDDSALYLCASSAKGGDNEKLFFGSGTQLSVL.

The chain links TRBV28 to TRBJ1-2; no clear D gene. V lost 6 bases and J lost 0, with 11 bases in between. The length of the CDR3 is 14 residues. Germline CDR1 is MDHEN and CDR2 is SYDVKM. DNA of the CDR3: TGTGCCAGCAGCCATCGACTTTCTAACTATGGCTACACCTTC. This gives the protein CASSHRLSNYGYTF.

This clone was detected only once. This rearrangement joins TRBV7-6 to TRBJ2-5; the match to TRBD2 covers 8 bases. Germline values: CDR1 SGHVS, CDR2 FNYEAQ. The CDR3 is 15 amino acids. After removal of 5 bases from V and 5 bases from J, the junction contained 10 bases not matched to a gene. Here the CDR3 DNA reads TGTGCCAGCAGCCCGAGCGGGAGTGGGGAGGAGACCCAGTACTTC. Protein product: CASSPSGSGEETQYF.

The V and J genes are TRBV6-5 and TRBJ1-4, with 8 bases that match TRBD1. Per germline, CDR1 MNHEY and CDR2 SVGAGI. V was pared by 6 bases and J by 8 bases, with 8 bases of the junction left unmatched. The CDR3 consists of 14 residues. CDR3 coding DNA: TGTGCCAGCAGGAGAGACAGGGGCTTAGAAAAACTGTTTTTT. This encodes CASRRDRGLEKLFF.

The chain has TRBV7-6 and TRBJ2-5; weak D call: TRBD1 (6 bases). The germline V and J ends were trimmed by 5 bases and 4 bases, with 17 bases remaining between them. The CDR3 spans 15 residues. Per the germline V gene, CDR1 is SGHVS and CDR2 is FNYEAQ. The CDR3 DNA sequence: TGTGCCAGCAGCCCTACCCAAGGACAGATAGAGACCCAGTACTTC. Translated, it gives CASSPTQGQIETQYF.